Each of the 32 T cell receptor beta chains below was sequenced from the same sample in a study of blood T cell repertoires in COVID-19. Only in-frame clones appear in the TCRdb table, and some are missing; sequencing was by immunoSEQ multiplex PCR. The sample has about 74,000 clones, roughly 79% seen once; the top ten hold approximately 21%. Sequenced sample: peripheral blood. Source of these receptors: a man in his 70s with acute or convalescent COVID-19.

V usage is TRBV19 and J usage is TRBJ2-3; 10 bases map to TRBD2. Unmatched junction bases numbered 3, after V lost 8 bases and J lost 7 bases. The CDR3 sequence is 12 residues long. Germline V gene data show CDR1 as LNHDA and CDR2 as SQIVND (reference sequence). CDR3 sequence: CASASGGYTQYF. In DNA form, the CDR3 reads TGTGCCAGTGCTAGCGGGGGCTATACGCAGTATTTT.

This chain uses TRBV7-9 with TRBJ1-3; TRBD1 is a possible D gene (5 bases). The V end lost 3 bases, the J end lost 0 bases, and 9 bases lay between the germline ends. CDR3 length: 15 residues. Germline assignment: CDR1 SEHNR and CDR2 FQNEAQ (reference sequence). The CDR3 sequence: CASSLGGTSGNTIYF. CDR3 DNA sequence: TGTGCCAGCAGCTTGGGAGGGACCTCTGGAAACACCATATATTTT.

As DNA, the CDR3 is TGTGCCAGCAGCTTTTCTAGCGTGACTGTCGGGGAGCTGTTTTTT. Encoded protein: CASSFSSVTVGELFF. J is TRBJ2-2 and V is TRBV11-2, with D possibly TRBD2 on 6 matching bases. CDR3 length equals 15 residues. Germline values: CDR1 SGHAT, CDR2 FQNNGV. With 3 bases removed from V and 7 bases from J, the gap between germline ends came to 15 bases.

The chain carries TRBV10-1 and TRBJ1-1, with 10 positions matching TRBD1. Germline V gene sequence: CDR1 WNHNN, CDR2 SYGVQD (reference sequence). The CDR3 has 12 residues. J lost 5 bases, V lost 6 bases, and 0 bases had no gene match. CDR3 DNA sequence: TGCGCCAGCAGGGGACAGGGGACTGAAGCTTTCTTT. Protein sequence: CASRGQGTEAFF.

This CDR3 reads CAIRSGTGGSYEQYF. DNA of the CDR3: TGTGCCATCCGGAGCGGGACAGGGGGCTCCTACGAGCAGTACTTC. The genes are TRBV10-3 and TRBJ2-7; 11 nucleotides match TRBD1. Germline loops: CDR1 ENHRY, CDR2 SYGVKD. Losses at the gene ends were 8 bases for V and 0 bases for J; bases not matched to a gene: 6. This CDR3 has 15 amino acids.

The V gene is TRBV11-2, the J gene TRBJ2-3, with 9 positions matching TRBD1. The CDR3 has 13 amino acids. CDR1 is SGHAT and CDR2 is FQNNGV in the germline V gene. The V gene end was trimmed by 5 bases and the J gene end by 6 bases; junction bases not matched to a gene: 3. The CDR3, as DNA: TGTGCCAGCAGCGAACAGGGGGCGGATACGCAGTATTTT. This sequence encodes CASSEQGADTQYF.

This clone was counted a few times. The chain combines TRBV24-1 with TRBJ2-3; 10 bases line up with TRBD1. The ends lost 5 bases at V and 7 bases at J; junction bases unmatched: 11. CDR1 and CDR2 from the germline V gene are KGHDR and SFDVKD. This CDR3 is built from 16 residues. The CDR3 DNA reads TGTGCCACCAGTGGCCCAACGACAGGGGGCTCTAATACGCAGTATTTT. Its protein product is CATSGPTTGGSNTQYF.

This chain links TRBV19 with TRBJ2-7; D is undetermined. The germline CDR1 and CDR2 sequences are LNHDA and SQIVND (reference sequence). The CDR3 covers 13 residues. Trimming removed 3 bases from V and 4 bases from J, with 10 bases in between. The CDR3 reads CASSISGAYEQYF. The CDR3 nucleotides are TGTGCCAGTAGTATTAGTGGAGCGTACGAGCAGTACTTC.

The chain is built from TRBV5-1 and TRBJ1-5; D unclear. Germline V lookup: CDR1 SGHRS, CDR2 YFSETQ. V was shortened by 0 bases and J by 7 bases, with 17 bases between the two germline ends. The CDR3 covers 16 residues. The CDR3 DNA sequence: TGCGCCAGCAGCTTGGGCACGGGTCTCTCGGGGCAGCCCCAGCATTTT. Translation gives CASSLGTGLSGQPQHF.

V and J are TRBV5-3 and TRBJ2-3, with TRBD2 matching over 7 bases. TRBV5-3 is designated an ORF whose function remains uncertain. V shed 4 bases and J 0 bases; nucleotides not matched to a gene: 5. CDR3 size: 15 residues. The CDR3 is CARSNRTRSTDTQYF. CDR3 DNA sequence: TGTGCCAGAAGCAATCGGACTAGAAGCACAGATACGCAGTATTTT.

The table lists this clone with a few counts. The rearrangement links TRBV24-1 to TRBJ2-1; unclear D gene. V lost 4 bases to trimming and J lost 4 bases, with 4 bases between them. Germline V lookup: CDR1 KGHDR, CDR2 SFDVKD. There are 12 residues in the CDR3. The CDR3 here is CATSDFYNEQFF. The CDR3 region has the DNA TGTGCCACCAGTGACTTTTACAATGAGCAGTTCTTC.

This clone was counted many times. J is TRBJ1-6 and V is TRBV2; a weak D match, TRBD1 (5 bases). Trimming pared 7 bases from V and 8 bases from J, leaving 15 bases between. CDR1 is SNHLY and CDR2 is FYNNEI in the germline V gene. CDR3 length: 14 residues. The DNA for the CDR3 is TGTGCCAGCATTAAGGACCAGGGATATTCACCCCTCCACTTT. Translating it yields CASIKDQGYSPLHF.

The chain joins TRBV27 to TRBJ2-4, with 7 bases identical to TRBD1. J gave up 5 bases and V 5 bases, and 9 bases lay outside the gene matches. In germline, CDR1 is MNHEY, CDR2 SMNVEV (reference sequence). There are 15 residues in the CDR3. The CDR3 reads CASSNQGVWENIQYF. The CDR3 DNA is TGTGCCAGCAGTAACCAGGGGGTCTGGGAAAACATTCAGTACTTC.

The rearrangement uses TRBV10-2 and TRBJ1-4, with D maybe TRBD1 (5 bases). This CDR3 has 14 amino acids. Trimming shortened V by 5 bases and J by 0 bases, and 7 bases separated the two germline ends. Germline CDR1 reads WSHSY; CDR2 reads SAAADI. In nucleotides, the CDR3 is TGCGCCAGCAGTCGGGACTCAACTAATGAAAAACTGTTTTTT. Its translation is CASSRDSTNEKLFF.

This clone appeared a few times. The chain uses TRBV4-1 and TRBJ1-6, with D uncertain. V was cut by 1 base and J by 13 bases, with 11 bases left in between. Germline V gene data show CDR1 as MGHRA and CDR2 as YSYEKL. CDR3 size: 13 residues. The CDR3 reads CASSQGTGTPLHF. DNA of the CDR3: TGCGCCAGCAGCCAAGGTACGGGTACGCCCCTCCACTTT.

The genes are TRBV7-2 and TRBJ1-5; the match to TRBD1 covers 9 bases. CDR1 and CDR2 from the germline V gene are SGHTA and FQGNSA. Unmatched junction bases numbered 6, after V lost 4 bases and J lost 5 bases. The CDR3 extends over 15 amino acids. The CDR3 DNA follows: TGTGCCAGCAGCTCTCGGACAGGGGACTATCAGCCCCAGCATTTT. This codes for CASSSRTGDYQPQHF. Complete variable domain (other parts from reference TRBV7-2 and TRBJ1-5): GAGVSQSPSNKVTEKGKDVELRCDPISGHTALYWYRQSLGQGLEFLIYFQGNSAPDKSGLPSDRFSAERTGGSVSTLTIQRTQQEDSAVYLCASSSRTGDYQPQHFGDGTRLSIL.

Details on this clone: Distinct nucleotide sequences in the sample also encode this CDR3. Written as DNA, the CDR3 is TGTGCCTCCAGCCCCCGGACAGGGTCGAACACCGGGGAGCTGTTTTTT. Translated: CASSPRTGSNTGELFF. The chain carries TRBV9 and TRBJ2-2, with TRBD1 identical over 8 bases. The CDR3 spans 16 residues. Germline V gene sequence: CDR1 SGDLS, CDR2 YYNGEE. Losses at the gene ends were 10 bases for V and 0 bases for J; bases not matched to a gene: 11.

CDR3 protein: CASSFRGAGLLRYEQYF. The CDR3 coding sequence is TGTGCCAGCAGCTTCCGGGGGGCGGGACTACTAAGATACGAGCAGTACTTC. This chain joins TRBV7-2 and TRBJ2-7; D may be TRBD2 (7 bases). V lost 3 bases, J lost 4 bases, and 22 bases lay in between. Germline V CDR1 and CDR2: SGHTA, FQGNSA. The CDR3 is made up of 17 amino acids. The whole variable domain, filled in from reference TRBV7-2 and TRBJ2-7, reads GAGVSQSPSNKVTEKGKDVELRCDPISGHTALYWYRQSLGQGLEFLIYFQGNSAPDKSGLPSDRFSAERTGGSVSTLTIQRTQQEDSAVYLCASSFRGAGLLRYEQYFGPGTRLTVT.

On this clone itself: Other DNA sequences of this sample code for an identical CDR3. The V gene is TRBV18, the J gene TRBJ2-3; the D gene is possibly TRBD2 (6 bases). The V end was cut by 2 bases, the J end by 0 bases, with 9 bases between. The CDR3 totals 15 residues. Germline loops: CDR1 KGHSH, CDR2 LQKENI. The CDR3 DNA follows: TGTGCCAGCTCACCAATAAGCGGGAGCACAGATACGCAGTATTTT. Protein product: CASSPISGSTDTQYF.

The J gene is TRBJ2-5, the V gene TRBV2; the match to TRBD1 covers 10 bases. Germline assignment: CDR1 SNHLY and CDR2 FYNNEI. With V trimmed by 5 bases and J by 4 bases, 4 bases remained unmatched. The length of the CDR3 is 14 residues. This CDR3 is CASSWDRGGETQYF. The CDR3, as DNA: TGTGCCAGCAGTTGGGACAGGGGTGGAGAGACCCAGTACTTC.

The chain recombines TRBV28 with TRBJ1-2; 9 positions match TRBD1. J gave up 7 bases and V 8 bases, and 8 bases lay outside the gene matches. CDR1 and CDR2 from the germline V gene are MDHEN and SYDVKM. The CDR3 has 13 residues. CDR3 sequence reads: CASVSGTGFGYTF. The CDR3 DNA follows: TGTGCCAGCGTCTCCGGGACAGGGTTTGGCTACACCTTC.

The V call is TRBV2, the J call TRBJ2-6; D is possibly TRBD1 (6 bases). This CDR3 comprises 15 residues. Germline CDR1 SNHLY, CDR2 FYNNEI. V dropped 6 bases and J dropped 2 bases, with 11 bases sitting between them. The CDR3 coding sequence is TGTGCCAGCAGCGGGACACGAGCTGGGGCCAACGTCCTGACTTTC. Translating it yields CASSGTRAGANVLTF.

The CDR3 protein is CASSLNPTSGTGELFF. The CDR3 coding sequence is TGTGCCAGCAGCTTAAATCCGACTAGCGGCACCGGGGAGCTGTTTTTT. The genes are TRBV7-3 and TRBJ2-2; 9 bases map to TRBD2. CDR3 size: 16 residues. V lost 1 base and J lost 4; bases outside the gene matches: 4. Germline V gives CDR1 SGHTA, CDR2 FQGTGA.

DNA of the CDR3: TGTGCCAGCAGCTTAGCGCCTACAGGGGCGAATGGTCTGGGCTACGAGCAGTACTTC. Its protein product is CASSLAPTGANGLGYEQYF. V and J are TRBV7-2 and TRBJ2-7, with TRBD1 matching over 7 bases. The CDR3 is 19 residues long. Germline CDR1 reads SGHTA; CDR2 reads FQGNSA. With V trimmed by 0 bases and J by 3 bases, 17 bases remained unmatched.

The CDR3 loop is CASSLGGVIENTGELFF. DNA for the CDR3: TGTGCCAGCAGCTTAGGCGGCGTAATCGAGAACACCGGGGAGCTGTTTTTT. The chain employs TRBV7-9 and TRBJ2-2; D is uncertain. Germline loops: CDR1 SEHNR, CDR2 FQNEAQ (reference sequence). The CDR3 totals 17 residues. Deletions cut 1 base from V and 1 base from J, with 13 bases between.

This chain links TRBV18 with TRBJ2-3; tentative D call: TRBD1 (6 bases). The CDR3 is 14 residues long. Per the germline V gene, CDR1 is KGHSH and CDR2 is LQKENI. V was pared by 0 bases and J by 3 bases, with 7 bases between. The CDR3 protein is CASSPPGGTDTQYF. For the CDR3, the DNA is TGTGCCAGCTCACCACCAGGGGGAACAGATACGCAGTATTTT.

This clone appeared a few times. The V gene is TRBV4-1, the J gene TRBJ2-7, with TRBD2 as a possible D gene (6 bases). Per the germline V gene, CDR1 is MGHRA and CDR2 is YSYEKL. V dropped 2 bases and J dropped 0 bases, with 23 bases sitting between them. This CDR3 spans 19 amino acids. CDR3 sequence (DNA): TGCGCCAGCAGCCAAACGCCCATCCCCCTGCGGGGACGCTCCTACGAGCAGTACTTC. It encodes CASSQTPIPLRGRSYEQYF.

This clone was detected once. The chain carries TRBV3-1 (or the pseudogene TRBV3-2) and TRBJ2-7; 9 positions match TRBD1. Germline assignment: CDR1 LGHDT and CDR2 YNNKEL (reference sequence). Trimming at V came to 3 bases and at J to 3 bases, leaving 6 bases not matched to a gene. The CDR3 runs 15 residues. CDR3 DNA sequence: TGTGCCAGCAGCCAGGGTCCGGGACAGGGCTACGAGCAGTACTTC. Protein product: CASSQGPGQGYEQYF.

V usage is TRBV19 and J usage is TRBJ1-1; TRBD1 aligns across 7 bases. CDR1 and CDR2 (germline): LNHDA, SQIVND (reference sequence). The junction had 4 bases not matched to a gene; V was cut back by 9 bases and J by 0 bases. This CDR3 comprises 13 residues. Here the CDR3 DNA reads TGTGCCAGCTGGGGACAGCTGAACACTGAAGCTTTCTTT. Translation gives CASWGQLNTEAFF.

This sequence joins TRBV7-3 and TRBJ2-1, with TRBD2 matching over 10 bases. The CDR3 runs 14 residues. CDR1 is SGHTA and CDR2 is FQGTGA in the germline V gene. Trimming took 7 bases from V and 9 from J; bases not matched to a gene: 9. For the CDR3, the DNA is TGTGCCAGCACCCTAAGGGCTAGCGGGGGTGAGCAGTTCTTC. Translated: CASTLRASGGEQFF. Full variable domain (remainder filled in from reference TRBV7-3 and TRBJ2-1): GAGVSQTPSNKVTEKGKYVELRCDPISGHTALYWYRQSLGQGPEFLIYFQGTGAADDSGLPNDRFFAVRPEGSVSTLKIQRTERGDSAVYLCASTLRASGGEQFFGPGTRLTVL.

The table lists this clone with a few counts. The V call is TRBV5-1, the J call TRBJ2-1; TRBD1 agrees at 7 bases. V trimming: 4 bases; J trimming: 2 bases; junction bases outside the gene matches: 6. The CDR3 length is 15 residues. Germline V gene data show CDR1 as SGHRS and CDR2 as YFSETQ. The CDR3 bases are TGCGCCAGCAGCACCTCAGGGGGAACCTACAATGAGCAGTTCTTC. Protein: CASSTSGGTYNEQFF.

Only a few counts were recorded for this clone. This sequence joins TRBV7-2 and TRBJ2-1, with a possible D match to TRBD2 (6 bases). Per the germline V gene, CDR1 is SGHTA and CDR2 is FQGNSA. CDR3 length: 14 residues. V was shortened by 5 bases and J by 10 bases, with 18 bases between the two germline ends. In DNA form, the CDR3 reads TGTGCCAGCAGCCCCGGTAGCGGAGGCTTCGAGCAGTTCTTC. Translating gives CASSPGSGGFEQFF.